This is a list of T cell receptor beta chains from one sample in a study of blood T cells in healthy people across ages. TCRdb passed the 5' RACE reads through MiXCR, listing each CDR3 protein once. The table has around 970,000 distinct CDR3 sequences, just over 50% seen once. Sequencing was done on a sample of blood. The receptors derive from an older woman in good health. The CDR3 runs from the conserved cysteine through the conserved F or W. The D gene is left open where the match is weak. Size values are once, few and many counts, or a class for expanded clones, and some rows have none.

size	V	J	D	DNA	CDR3
NA	TRBV20-1	TRBJ2-3	NA	TGCAGTGCTAGAGATCTCTTTCTTCTTGGGGAGACCACAGATACGCAGTATTTT	CSARDLFLLGETTDTQYF
few	TRBV9	TRBJ2-3	NA	TGTGCCAGCAGCTCTCGGTCAGCAGGGGATACGCAGTATTTT	CASSSRSAGDTQYF
NA	TRBV15	TRBJ1-5	NA	TGTGCCACCAGCAGAAAGTACGAAATTGGCAATCAGCCCCAGCATTTT	CATSRKYEIGNQPQHF
NA	TRBV20-1	TRBJ1-5	NA	TGCAGTGCTATGGGACCTGTAGGGCAGCCCCAGCATTTT	CSAMGPVGQPQHF
once	TRBV27	TRBJ1-2	TRBD1	TGTGCCAGCAGTTTATCGGGGACAGGCAACTATCGGTACACCTTC	CASSLSGTGNYRYTF
NA	TRBV27	TRBJ1-6	NA	TGTGCCAGCAGGGAGGGCTATAATTCACCCCTCCACTTT	CASREGYNSPLHF
NA	TRBV6-5	TRBJ2-2	TRBD1	TGTGCCAGCAGTTACCAGGGGGAATCCGGGGAGCTGTTTTTT	CASSYQGESGELFF
NA	TRBV10-3	TRBJ2-1	TRBD2	TGTGCCATCAGTGAGAGGGAGGGTGAGCAGTTCTTC	CAISEREGEQFF
NA	TRBV2	TRBJ2-2	NA	TGTGCCAGCAGGGCGGGACAGAACACCGGGGAGCTGTTTTTT	CASRAGQNTGELFF
many	TRBV4-1	TRBJ2-7	NA	TGCGCCAGCAGCCAAGAAGGATATTGGGAGCAGTACTTC	CASSQEGYWEQYF
NA	TRBV28	TRBJ2-7	NA	TGTGCCAGCAGATCAGGGGCAAGTGGGGCCTACGAGCAGTACTTC	CASRSGASGAYEQYF
few	TRBV12-3/TRBV12-4	TRBJ2-1	TRBD2	TGTGCCAGCAGTTCCCTGATACTAGCGGGTGGGAGTAATGAGCAGTTCTTC	CASSSLILAGGSNEQFF
once	TRBV29-1	TRBJ1-2	TRBD1	TGCAACGTGGACGGGGGACAGACAACTTTGTATGGCTACACCTTC	CNVDGGQTTLYGYTF
NA	TRBV6-5	TRBJ2-3	TRBD1	TGTGCCAGCAGTCAGGGACAGGCCACAGATACGCAGTATTTT	CASSQGQATDTQYF
NA	TRBV7-2	TRBJ2-3	NA	TGTGCCAGCAGCCCCCTTTGGGCGGCGCAGTATTTT	CASSPLWAAQYF
NA	TRBV4-2	TRBJ1-4	NA	TGTGCCAGCAGCCCGGCGCAAGTTGCAACTAATGAAAAACTGTTTTTT	CASSPAQVATNEKLFF
NA	TRBV20-1	TRBJ1-5	TRBD1	TGCAGTGCTACGGACAGGGGTCAGCCCCAGCATTTT	CSATDRGQPQHF
NA	TRBV7-6	TRBJ2-3	TRBD1	TGTGCCAGCAGCTTTGGACAGGGACACGAGTATTTT	CASSFGQGHEYF
NA	TRBV6-1	TRBJ2-4	NA	TGTGCCAGCGGAGGCGGGACTCTAGCCAAAAACATTCAGTACTTC	CASGGGTLAKNIQYF
NA	TRBV7-2	TRBJ2-3	TRBD2	TGTGCCCGCGGGACTAGCGGGAGGGCCGGAAATACGCAGTATTTT	CARGTSGRAGNTQYF
NA	TRBV12-3/TRBV12-4	TRBJ2-3	TRBD2	TGTGCCAGCAGTTGGGGTAGCGGGAGGTCAGATACGCAGTATTTT	CASSWGSGRSDTQYF
NA	TRBV7-2	TRBJ2-3	NA	TGTGCCAGCAGCGACTATCTCATGAGGGGGGGCACAGATACGCAGTATTTT	CASSDYLMRGGTDTQYF
NA	TRBV3-1	TRBJ2-5	NA	TGTGCCAGCAGCGCAACAACCCTGACAGGCCAAGAGACCCAGTACTTC	CASSATTLTGQETQYF
few	TRBV29-1	TRBJ2-3	NA	TGCAGCATTGAGCCTGAGGGAGATACGCAGTATTTT	CSIEPEGDTQYF
NA	TRBV28	TRBJ1-2	TRBD1	TGTGCCAGCAGTTTCCCCGGGAACAGGGGTCGTGGCTACACCTTC	CASSFPGNRGRGYTF
NA	TRBV20-1	TRBJ2-3	NA	TGCAGTGCTCCGACGGCGGGGAACACAGATACGCGGTATTTT	CSAPTAGNTDTRYF
NA	TRBV6-2/TRBV6-3	TRBJ2-3	TRBD2	TGTGCCAGCAGTTACGGGGGAGGGCGAGATACGCAGTATTTT	CASSYGGGRDTQYF
NA	TRBV11-2	TRBJ2-7	NA	TGTGCCAGCAGCTTAGCCCCCAAAGACGGCTACGAGCAGTACTTC	CASSLAPKDGYEQYF
few	TRBV7-2	TRBJ2-1	TRBD2	TGTGCCAGCAGCCCTTCGACTAGCGGATACAATGAGCAGTTCTTC	CASSPSTSGYNEQFF
NA	TRBV4-2	TRBJ2-3	NA	TGTGCCAGCAGCCAAGCTCCCGGGACCCCATTGCGGTATTTT	CASSQAPGTPLRYF
few	TRBV12-3/TRBV12-4	TRBJ2-3	NA	TGTGCCAGCAGCTTCTTACTATTCGATACGCAGTATTTT	CASSFLLFDTQYF
NA	TRBV12-3/TRBV12-4	TRBJ2-3	NA	TGTGCCAGCAGTTTAATACTCAGCACAGATACGCAGTATTTT	CASSLILSTDTQYF
NA	TRBV20-1	TRBJ1-5	NA	TGCAGTGCTGCAATGGGGGTCCGACAGCCCCAGCATTTT	CSAAMGVRQPQHF
few	TRBV6-1	TRBJ2-1	TRBD2	TGTGCCAGCAGCCGACTGACCGGACTAGCGGAAGCTGGCAATGAGCAGTTCTTC	CASSRLTGLAEAGNEQFF
NA	TRBV12-3/TRBV12-4	TRBJ2-3	NA	TGTGCCAGCGGGCCGGGTACGCAGTATTTT	CASGPGTQYF
NA	TRBV2	TRBJ2-7	TRBD1	TGTGCCAGCAGCGCAGACAGGGTCCACGAGCAGTACTTC	CASSADRVHEQYF
NA	TRBV28	TRBJ1-1	NA	TGTGCCAGCAGTTCCTCTGGTGAGGGGAGAACTGAAGCTTTCTTT	CASSSSGEGRTEAFF
NA	TRBV5-1	TRBJ2-5	NA	TGCGCCAGCAGCTTTCAAACCGGGACTGAACAAGAGACCCAGTACTTC	CASSFQTGTEQETQYF
few	TRBV12-3/TRBV12-4	TRBJ2-5	TRBD1	TGTGCCAGCAGATCGGCGGACAGGGGAAAGACCCAGTACTTC	CASRSADRGKTQYF